The 13 T cell receptor beta chains in this list originate from one sample, sequenced in a study of T-cell reconstitution after alpha-beta-depleted transplantation in children. The TCRbeta library incorporated unique molecular identifiers. TCRdb recomputed calls from the PCR reads with MiXCR, one row per CDR3 protein. The table records hundreds of thousands of distinct CDR3 sequences, 16% of them present only once. The sample consisted of PBMCs, mostly from graft donor cells, taken 360 days after TCRalphabeta/CD19-depleted stem cell transplant. These receptors all stem from a male patient between 10 and 17 years old who had a stem cell transplant for acute lymphoblastic leukemia, so the T cells may come from the graft donor.

The chain combines TRBV11-3 with TRBJ2-1; 7 nucleotides agree with TRBD1. The V segment lost 2 bases and the J segment 8 bases; nucleotides outside the gene matches: 15. The CDR3 covers 17 residues. The germline CDR1 and CDR2 sequences are SGHNT and YENEEA. CDR3 residues: CASSLFAGGFSHDEQFF. In nucleotides, the CDR3 is TGTGCCAGCAGCTTATTCGCAGGGGGTTTCTCACATGATGAGCAGTTCTTC. Based on the CDR3 plus reference TRBV11-3 and TRBJ2-1, the full variable domain is EAGVVQSPRYKIIEKKQPVAFWCNPISGHNTLYWYLQNLGQGPELLIRYENEEAVDDSQLPKDRFSAERLKGVDSTLKIQPAELGDSAVYLCASSLFAGGFSHDEQFFGPGTRLTVL.

The gene calls are TRBV28 and TRBJ2-7; D may be TRBD1 (5 bases). The CDR3 is 13 residues long. Trimming removed 2 bases at V and 5 bases at J, with 10 bases between. The germline CDR1 and CDR2 sequences are MDHEN and SYDVKM. The CDR3 protein is CASSLPADNEQYF. DNA of the CDR3: TGTGCCAGCAGTTTACCGGCGGACAACGAGCAGTACTTC.

This clonotype showed up just a few times. The chain has TRBV29-1 and TRBJ2-7, with 9 bases fitting TRBD1. CDR1 and CDR2 (germline): SQVTM, ANQGSEA. The trim removed 3 bases at V and 0 bases at J, leaving 6 bases unmatched. The CDR3 extends over 15 amino acids. The CDR3 DNA reads as TGCAGCGTTGATATGGGACAGGGTAGCTCCTACGAGCAGTACTTC. Translation: CSVDMGQGSSYEQYF.

The J gene is TRBJ2-3, the V gene TRBV20-1; 8 bases line up with TRBD2. The CDR3 runs to 13 residues. After removal of 4 bases from V and 1 base from J, the junction contained 1 base not matched to a gene. The germline gives CDR1 DFQATT, CDR2 SNEGSKA (reference sequence). CDR3 in amino acids: CSANSGGTDTQYF. CDR3 nucleotide sequence: TGCAGTGCTAATAGCGGGGGCACAGATACGCAGTATTTT.

This rearrangement joins TRBV10-2 to TRBJ2-5, with 12 bases that match TRBD1. The CDR3 totals 15 residues. The junction had 7 bases not matched to a gene; V was cut back by 6 bases and J by 5 bases. Germline CDR1 and CDR2: WSHSY and SAAADI. The CDR3, as DNA: TGCGCCAGCAGCTCCGGGACAGGGGGCAGGGAGACCCAGTACTTC. This encodes CASSSGTGGRETQYF.

This clonotype was recorded a few times. This chain uses TRBV12-3 or TRBV12-4 with TRBJ2-7, with 9 bases identical to TRBD1. The CDR3 is 14 amino acids. V dropped 6 bases and J dropped 4; count of bases not matched to a gene: 7. CDR3 loop: CASRFIQGAYEQYF. Here the CDR3 DNA reads TGTGCCAGCAGATTCATACAGGGGGCGTACGAGCAGTACTTC.

This clonotype was counted a few times. The chain combines TRBV7-2 with TRBJ2-7; D remains unclear. Trimming cost V 3 bases and J 5 bases, with 5 bases left between them. The CDR3 contains 11 residues. Germline loops: CDR1 SGHTA, CDR2 FQGNSA. For the CDR3, the DNA is TGTGCCAGCAGCTTGAAACACGAGCAGTACTTC. Residues: CASSLKHEQYF.

The V call is TRBV11-2, the J call TRBJ1-6; D gene uncertain. Looked up from germline, CDR1 is SGHAT and CDR2 is FQNNGV. Trimming pared 1 base from V and 7 bases from J, leaving 14 bases between. CDR3 length: 16 amino acids. The CDR3 spells CASSLGYADENSPLHF. CDR3 nucleotides: TGTGCCAGCAGCTTAGGTTATGCGGATGAGAATTCACCCCTCCACTTT.

The J gene is TRBJ2-5, the V gene TRBV11-2, with 8 bases that match TRBD2. The CDR3 has 16 residues. J was trimmed by 5 bases and V by 5 bases; bases with no gene match: 13. Germline loops: CDR1 SGHAT, CDR2 FQNNGV. The CDR3 coding sequence is TGTGCCAGCAGCCTAAGATGGACGGGAGGGCCGGAGACCCAGTACTTC. Translation: CASSLRWTGGPETQYF. The full variable domain, rest sourced from reference TRBV11-2 and TRBJ2-5, is EAGVAQSPRYKIIEKRQSVAFWCNPISGHATLYWYQQILGQGPKLLIQFQNNGVVDDSQLPKDRFSAERLKGVDSTLKIQPAKLEDSAVYLCASSLRWTGGPETQYFGPGTRLLVL.

This clonotype was seen a few times. J is TRBJ2-1 and V is TRBV5-1, with TRBD2 matching 11 bases. V shed 4 bases and J 6 bases; nucleotides not matched to a gene: 6. This CDR3 spans 15 amino acids. Germline CDR1 SGHRS, CDR2 YFSETQ. This CDR3 is CASSKLAGVLNEQFF. CDR3 coding DNA: TGCGCCAGCAGCAAACTAGCGGGAGTTCTCAATGAGCAGTTCTTC.

This clonotype was seen ten or more times. The chain uses TRBV10-3 and TRBJ2-4; TRBD1 might be the D (6 bases). Germline-derived CDR1 and CDR2 are ENHRY and SYGVKD. Trimming took 3 bases from V and 7 from J, leaving 10 bases between them. This CDR3 contains 13 residues. The CDR3 coding sequence is TGTGCCATCAGTGAATCAGGGGCGAACATTCAGTACTTC. Translation: CAISESGANIQYF.

This clonotype was picked up a small number of times. The genes are TRBV21-1 and TRBJ2-3; TRBD1, the D gene given by the table, was not confirmed from the DNA. TRBV21-1 is a pseudogene segment. The CDR3 totals 14 residues. The CDR3 bases are TGTGCCAGCAGCGGCCGGGACGTTACAGATACGCAGTATTTT. This translates into CASSGRDVTDTQYF.

The V and J genes are TRBV11-1 and TRBJ2-3, with 8 bases fitting TRBD2. Trimming removed 2 bases from V and 0 bases from J; junction bases left unmatched: 19. The CDR3 is made up of 21 amino acids. CDR1 SGHAT and CDR2 FQDESV come from the germline V gene (reference sequence). CDR3 protein: CASSLPRLAGSAGSSTDTQYF. CDR3 sequence (DNA): TGTGCCAGCAGCTTACCGAGATTAGCGGGGTCGGCGGGATCTAGCACAGATACGCAGTATTTT.